This T cell receptor beta chain stems from a study of human CD8 memory T cell subsets. UMI-labeled 5' RACE generated the TCR beta libraries. TCRdb reprocessed the 5' RACE reads; each CDR3 protein has one entry and no DNA is given. This sample lists roughly 4,800 distinct CDR3 sequences; its ten largest clones have roughly a quarter. The CDR3 runs to 13 residues. Germline CDR1 is LGHNA and CDR2 is YSLEER. This rearrangement joins TRBV4-3 to TRBJ2-2. Sequenced input: CD8+ effector memory T cells (TEM) sorted from PBMCs. Subset noted: effector memory CD8 T cells, CCR7- CD45RO+ CD95+. The sequence came from a human donor in good health. This CDR3 is CASSLSRTGELFF.